The rows below give T cell receptor beta chains drawn from one sample of a study of post-analysis software for immune sequencing data. TCRdb independently ran MiXCR on the PCR reads; one entry per CDR3 protein. There are about 430,000 distinct CDR3 sequences in the sample; 30% to 45% occur only once, and 7.6% lies in the top ten. Input material: blood. Every receptor here comes from a girl between 2 and 10 years old with multiple sclerosis. The CDR3 runs from the conserved cysteine through the conserved F or W. The D gene is left open where the match is weak. Size tells how often a clone was seen (once, few, many) or the class of an expanded clone, and some rows leave it out.

>.|.|TRBV11-2|TRBJ2-7
CASSFAPNYEQYF
TGTGCCAGCAGCTTTGCCCCTAACTACGAGCAGTACTTC
>.|few|TRBV4-1|TRBJ2-1
CASSQLGGPEQFF
TGCGCCAGCAGCCAACTCGGGGGGCCTGAGCAGTTCTTC
>.|.|TRBV20-1|TRBJ2-5
CSGRRNRETQYF
TGCAGTGGTCGTAGGAATCGAGAGACCCAGTACTTC
>.|.|TRBV5-1|TRBJ2-3
CASSLGQLDTDTQYF
TGCGCCAGCAGCTTGGGACAGCTCGACACAGATACGCAGTATTTT
>.|.|TRBV3-1|TRBJ2-6
CASSQGWSGANVLTF
TGTGCCAGCAGCCAAGGTTGGTCCGGGGCCAACGTCCTGACTTTC
>.|.|TRBV7-2|TRBJ2-1
CASSFDPTTEQFF
TGTGCCAGCAGCTTCGACCCCACCACTGAGCAGTTCTTC
>.|few|TRBV13|TRBJ2-7
CASSEGTEQYF
TGTGCCAGCAGCGAAGGGACAGAGCAGTACTTC
>TRBD1|.|TRBV29-1|TRBJ2-3
CSVETGGRYF
TGCAGCGTCGAAACAGGGGGAAGGTATTTT
>TRBD1|.|TRBV20-1|TRBJ2-4
CSAYPGTGKIGQYF
TGCAGTGCCTACCCCGGGACAGGGAAGATTGGGCAGTACTTC
>.|.|TRBV4-3|TRBJ2-5
CASSQGPGLQETQYF
TGCGCCAGCAGCCAAGGTCCGGGTCTCCAAGAGACCCAGTACTTC
>TRBD1|.|TRBV27|TRBJ2-5
CASGWDSKETQYF
TGTGCCAGCGGATGGGACAGCAAAGAGACCCAGTACTTC
>TRBD1|few|TRBV4-1|TRBJ2-7
CASSQRDSLYEQYF
TGCGCCAGCAGCCAGAGGGACAGCTTATACGAGCAGTACTTC
>.|.|TRBV20-1|TRBJ1-5
CSARVDHNQPQHF
TGCAGTGCTAGAGTAGATCACAATCAGCCCCAGCATTTT
>TRBD2|.|TRBV9|TRBJ2-4
CASSAGTGLAGGFWKNIQYF
TGTGCCAGCAGCGCGGGAACGGGACTAGCGGGAGGGTTTTGGAAAAACATTCAGTACTTC
>TRBD2|.|TRBV20-1|TRBJ2-5
CSAKLAGGLETQYF
TGCAGTGCAAAACTAGCGGGGGGGCTGGAGACCCAGTACTTC
>TRBD1|.|TRBV6-6|TRBJ2-7
CASSRSGTGSNEQYF
TGTGCCAGCAGCCGATCCGGGACAGGTTCTAACGAGCAGTACTTC
>.|few|TRBV27|TRBJ2-3
CASSQFLGYTDTQYF
TGTGCCAGCAGCCAGTTTTTGGGGTACACAGATACGCAGTATTTT
>TRBD1|.|TRBV28|TRBJ1-5
CASSFGDRGEQPQHF
TGTGCCAGCAGTTTTGGGGACAGGGGAGAACAGCCCCAGCATTTT
>TRBD2|many|TRBV20-1|TRBJ2-7
CSVGLAGLSSYEQYF
TGCAGTGTCGGACTAGCGGGCCTCAGCTCCTACGAGCAGTACTTC
>.|.|TRBV28|TRBJ2-1
CASSFSSLYNEQFF
TGTGCCAGCAGTTTCTCCTCTCTTTACAATGAGCAGTTCTTC
>TRBD1|.|TRBV6-5|TRBJ1-4
CASSTGTATNEKLFF
TGTGCCAGCAGTACGGGGACAGCAACTAATGAAAAACTGTTTTTT
>.|.|TRBV5-5|TRBJ1-2
CASSLGTLPNYGYTF
TGTGCCAGCAGCTTAGGGACCCTACCGAACTATGGCTACACCTTC
>.|few|TRBV15|TRBJ2-1
CATSRGLANEQFF
TGTGCCACCAGCAGAGGTCTAGCGAATGAGCAGTTCTTC
>TRBD1|few|TRBV6-5|TRBJ2-7
CASSYLGQPYEQYF
TGTGCCAGCAGTTACTTGGGACAGCCCTACGAGCAGTACTTC
>TRBD2|.|TRBV20-1|TRBJ2-1
CSAVTSGLNEQFF
TGCAGTGCTGTGACTAGCGGATTAAATGAGCAGTTCTTC